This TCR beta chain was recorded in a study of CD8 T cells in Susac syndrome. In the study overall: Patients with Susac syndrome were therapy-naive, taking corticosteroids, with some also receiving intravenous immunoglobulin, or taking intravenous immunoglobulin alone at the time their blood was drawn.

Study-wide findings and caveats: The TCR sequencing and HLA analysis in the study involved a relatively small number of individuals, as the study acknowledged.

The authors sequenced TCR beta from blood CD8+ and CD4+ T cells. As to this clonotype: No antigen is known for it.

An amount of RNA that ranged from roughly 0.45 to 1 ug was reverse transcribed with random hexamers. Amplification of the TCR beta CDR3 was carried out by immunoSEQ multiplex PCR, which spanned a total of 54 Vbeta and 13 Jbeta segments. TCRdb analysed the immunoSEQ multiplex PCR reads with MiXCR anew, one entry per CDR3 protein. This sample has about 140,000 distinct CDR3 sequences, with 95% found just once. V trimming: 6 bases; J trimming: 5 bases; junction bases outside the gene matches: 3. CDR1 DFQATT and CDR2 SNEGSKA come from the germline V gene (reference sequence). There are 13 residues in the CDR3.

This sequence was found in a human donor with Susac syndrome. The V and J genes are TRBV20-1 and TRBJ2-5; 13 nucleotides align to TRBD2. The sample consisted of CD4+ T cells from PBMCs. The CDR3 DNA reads TGCAGTGCCCCGACTAGCGGGAGGGAGACCCAGTACTTC. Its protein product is CSAPTSGRETQYF.